The 10 T cell receptor beta chains below were found in one sample sequenced in a study of regulatory T cells in long-lasting Graves disease. Time point denoted: newly diagnosed GD, antithyroid drugs for less than 3 months. RNA from PBMCs was the source of the TCR library. The TCR beta library used iRepertoire HTBI primers with Arm-PCR amplification of CDR3. TCRdb used MiXCR to reprocess the multiplex PCR reads, holding one entry per CDR3 protein. The sample carries hundreds of thousands of distinct CDR3 sequences, about 20% recorded once. The starting material was peripheral blood mononuclear cells (PBMCs), obtained at new diagnosis, from a patient treated with antithyroid drugs. All receptors come from a female donor with Graves disease.

This clonotype has a count of ten or more. V and J are TRBV7-3 and TRBJ2-3; D ambiguous. Between the trimmed V and J ends, which lost 6 bases and 6 bases, there was a span of 7 bases. The CDR3 covers 11 residues. Germline-derived CDR1 and CDR2 are SGHTA and FQGTGA. The CDR3 region is CASSVGDTQYF. Here the CDR3 DNA reads TGTGCCAGCAGTGTTGGGGATACGCAGTATTTT. Filled out from reference TRBV7-3 and TRBJ2-3, the complete variable domain reads GAGVSQTPSNKVTEKGKYVELRCDPISGHTALYWYRQSLGQGPEFLIYFQGTGAADDSGLPNDRFFAVRPEGSVSTLKIQRTERGDSAVYLCASSVGDTQYFGPGTRLTVL.

The count of this clonotype is one. This chain uses TRBV5-1 with TRBJ2-1; 7 positions agree with TRBD2. Unmatched junction bases numbered 4, after V lost 1 base and J lost 3 bases. CDR1 and CDR2 (germline): SGHRS, YFSETQ. The CDR3 length is 15 residues. The CDR3 is CASSLSASGYNEQFF. In DNA, the CDR3 is TGCGCCAGCAGCTTGTCCGCTAGCGGCTACAATGAGCAGTTCTTC.

The chain links TRBV7-9 to TRBJ2-3, with D possibly called TRBD1 or TRBD2 (5 bases each). Germline CDR1 is SEHNR and CDR2 is FQNEAQ (reference sequence). This CDR3 is built from 14 residues. Trimming took 4 bases from V and 10 from J, leaving 18 bases between them. CDR3 residues: CASSSQKSRDAQYF. CDR3 in DNA: TGTGCCAGCAGCTCCCAAAAGTCGAGGGACGCGCAGTATTTT.

This sequence joins TRBV20-1 and TRBJ2-3, with D perhaps matching TRBD2 (5 bases). CDR1 DFQATT and CDR2 SNEGSKA come from the germline V gene (reference sequence). The CDR3 is made up of 13 amino acids. V was pared by 6 bases and J by 11 bases, with 21 bases between. CDR3 nucleotides: TGCAGTGCCCGACCCCCTCCCGAGGGTGGGCAGTATTTT. Its protein is CSARPPPEGGQYF.

CDR3 amino acids: CASRRPEGTDTQYF. CDR3 DNA sequence: TGTGCCAGCAGGCGACCGGAGGGCACAGATACGCAGTATTTT. This chain connects TRBV12-3 or TRBV12-4 to TRBJ2-3, with D possibly TRBD2 on 5 matching bases. This CDR3 region has 14 residues. Trimming removed 6 bases at V and 1 base at J, with 11 bases between.

This clonotype was recorded many times. The chain links TRBV30 to TRBJ1-6; TRBD1 is a possible D gene (5 bases). The CDR3 runs to 17 residues. Germline V gives CDR1 GTSNPN, CDR2 SVGIG (reference sequence). The V gene lost 4 bases and the J gene lost 0 bases, with 16 bases spanning the gap. The CDR3 DNA is TGTGCCTGGACCCGGGACCGAGGGAGCTCCTATAATTCACCCCTCCACTTT. It specifies CAWTRDRGSSYNSPLHF.

This clonotype was recorded many times. The CDR3 bases are TGTGCCAGCAGTTTAAGTAGTCAGGGAGGGTTTCCCCTCCACTTT. Translating gives CASSLSSQGGFPLHF. J is TRBJ1-6 and V is TRBV28; D might be TRBD1 (5 bases). From germline, CDR1 is MDHEN and CDR2 SYDVKM. V lost 2 bases, J lost 13 bases, and 18 bases lay in between. CDR3 size: 15 residues.

This clonotype was counted ten times or more. The chain uses TRBV12-3 or TRBV12-4 and TRBJ2-1, with TRBD2 identical over 8 bases. This CDR3 has 14 residues. Trimming at V came to 10 bases and at J to 6 bases, leaving 11 bases not matched to a gene. The CDR3: CAIGGEPGGNEQFF. For the CDR3, the DNA is TGTGCCATCGGGGGGGAGCCGGGGGGCAATGAGCAGTTCTTC.

This clonotype was detected ten times or more. The V and J genes are TRBV28 and TRBJ2-7, with 8 bases matching TRBD2. Germline loops: CDR1 MDHEN, CDR2 SYDVKM. This CDR3 spans 16 amino acids. V trimming: 4 bases; J trimming: 2 bases; junction bases outside the gene matches: 10. The CDR3 DNA reads as TGTGCCAGCAGTTCCTCCCTAGCGGGCCTCCCCTACGAGCAGTACTTC. It specifies CASSSSLAGLPYEQYF.

This clonotype was counted between two and nine times. The V and J genes are TRBV18 and TRBJ1-2, with 7 bases aligning to TRBD1. Losses at the gene ends were 3 bases for V and 5 bases for J; bases not matched to a gene: 9. Germline values: CDR1 KGHSH, CDR2 LQKENI. This CDR3 contains 15 residues. Written as DNA, the CDR3 is TGTGCCAGCTCACCCATCGACAGGGTAATATATGGCTACACCTTC. It codes for CASSPIDRVIYGYTF. Variable domain in full (rest from reference TRBV18 and TRBJ1-2): NAGVMQNPRHLVRRRGQEARLRCSPMKGHSHVYWYRQLPEEGLKFMVYLQKENIIDESGMPKERFSAEFPKEGPSILRIQQVVRGDSAAYFCASSPIDRVIYGYTFGSGTRLTVV.